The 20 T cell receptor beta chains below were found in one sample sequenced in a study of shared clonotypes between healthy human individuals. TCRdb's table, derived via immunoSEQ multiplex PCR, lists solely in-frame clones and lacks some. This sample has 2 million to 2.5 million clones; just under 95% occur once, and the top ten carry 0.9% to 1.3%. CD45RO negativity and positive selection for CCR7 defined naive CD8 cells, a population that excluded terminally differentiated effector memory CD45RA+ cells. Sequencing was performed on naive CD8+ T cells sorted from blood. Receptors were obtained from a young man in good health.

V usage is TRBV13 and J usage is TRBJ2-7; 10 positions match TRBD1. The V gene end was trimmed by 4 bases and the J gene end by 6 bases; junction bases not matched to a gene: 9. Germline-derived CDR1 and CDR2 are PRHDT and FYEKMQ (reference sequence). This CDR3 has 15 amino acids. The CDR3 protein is CASSSPRQGAVEQYF. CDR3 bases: TGTGCCAGCAGCTCCCCGAGACAGGGGGCTGTCGAGCAGTACTTC. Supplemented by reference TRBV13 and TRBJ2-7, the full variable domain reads AAGVIQSPRHLIKEKRETATLKCYPIPRHDTVYWYQQGPGQDPQFLISFYEKMQSDKGSIPDRFSAQQFSDYHSELNMSSLELGDSALYFCASSSPRQGAVEQYFGPGTRLTVT.

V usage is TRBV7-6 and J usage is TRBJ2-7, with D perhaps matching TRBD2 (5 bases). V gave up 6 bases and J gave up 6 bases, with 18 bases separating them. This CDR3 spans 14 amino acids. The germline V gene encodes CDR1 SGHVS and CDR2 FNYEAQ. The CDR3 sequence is CASSKSGPRGEQYF. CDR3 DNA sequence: TGTGCCAGCAGTAAATCGGGTCCCCGGGGCGAGCAGTACTTC. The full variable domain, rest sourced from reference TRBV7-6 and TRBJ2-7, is GAGVSQSPRYKVTKRGQDVALRCDPISGHVSLYWYRQALGQGPEFLTYFNYEAQQDKSGLPNDRFSAERPEGSISTLTIQRTEQRDSAMYRCASSKSGPRGEQYFGPGTRLTVT.

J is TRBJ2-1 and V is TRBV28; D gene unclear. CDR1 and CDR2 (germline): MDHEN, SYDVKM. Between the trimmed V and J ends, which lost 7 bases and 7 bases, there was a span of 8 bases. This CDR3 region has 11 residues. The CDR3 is CASTRWNEQFF. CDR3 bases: TGTGCCAGCACCCGTTGGAATGAGCAGTTCTTC.

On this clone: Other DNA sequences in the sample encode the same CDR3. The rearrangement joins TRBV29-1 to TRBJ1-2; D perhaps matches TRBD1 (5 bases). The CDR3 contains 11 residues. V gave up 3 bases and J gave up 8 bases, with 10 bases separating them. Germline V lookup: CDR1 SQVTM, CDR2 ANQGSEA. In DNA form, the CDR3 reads TGCAGCGTTGAGCAGGGCGGCGGCTACACCTTC. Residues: CSVEQGGGYTF.

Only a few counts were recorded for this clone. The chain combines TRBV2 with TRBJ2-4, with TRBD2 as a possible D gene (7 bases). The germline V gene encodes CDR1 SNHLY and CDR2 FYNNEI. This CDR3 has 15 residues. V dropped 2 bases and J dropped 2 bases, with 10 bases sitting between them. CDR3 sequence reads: CASSERGASKNIQYF. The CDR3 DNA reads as TGTGCCAGCAGTGAACGGGGGGCCTCCAAAAACATTCAGTACTTC.

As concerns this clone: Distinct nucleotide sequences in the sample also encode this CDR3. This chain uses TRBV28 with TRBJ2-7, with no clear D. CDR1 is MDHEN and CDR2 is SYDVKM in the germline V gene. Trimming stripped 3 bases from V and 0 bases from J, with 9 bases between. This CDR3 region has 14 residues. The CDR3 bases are TGTGCCAGCAGTTTCCGTGGGAACTCCTACGAGCAGTACTTC. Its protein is CASSFRGNSYEQYF.

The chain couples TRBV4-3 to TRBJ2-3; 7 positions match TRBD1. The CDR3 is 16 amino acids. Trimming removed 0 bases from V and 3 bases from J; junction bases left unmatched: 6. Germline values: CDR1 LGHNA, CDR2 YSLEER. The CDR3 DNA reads TGCGCCAGCAGCCAAGATATCAGGGGGTTAACAGATACGCAGTATTTT. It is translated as CASSQDIRGLTDTQYF.

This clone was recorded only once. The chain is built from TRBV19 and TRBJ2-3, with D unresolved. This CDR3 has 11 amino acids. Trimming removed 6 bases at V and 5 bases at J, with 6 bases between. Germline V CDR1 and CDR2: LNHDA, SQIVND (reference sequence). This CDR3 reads CASRALDTQYF. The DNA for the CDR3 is TGTGCCAGTAGGGCCCTAGATACGCAGTATTTT.

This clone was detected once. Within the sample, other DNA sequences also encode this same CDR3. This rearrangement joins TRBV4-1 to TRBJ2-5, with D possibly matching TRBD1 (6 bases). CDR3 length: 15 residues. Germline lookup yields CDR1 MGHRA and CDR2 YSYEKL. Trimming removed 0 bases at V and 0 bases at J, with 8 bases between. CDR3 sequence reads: CASSQETGYQETQYF. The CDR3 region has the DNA TGCGCCAGCAGCCAAGAGACAGGCTACCAAGAGACCCAGTACTTC.

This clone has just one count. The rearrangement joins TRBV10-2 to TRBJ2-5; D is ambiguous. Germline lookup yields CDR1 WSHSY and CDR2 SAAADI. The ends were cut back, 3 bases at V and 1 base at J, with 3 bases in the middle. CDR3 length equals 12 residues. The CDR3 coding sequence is TGCGCCAGCAGTGACCCCCAAGAGACCCAGTACTTC. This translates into CASSDPQETQYF.

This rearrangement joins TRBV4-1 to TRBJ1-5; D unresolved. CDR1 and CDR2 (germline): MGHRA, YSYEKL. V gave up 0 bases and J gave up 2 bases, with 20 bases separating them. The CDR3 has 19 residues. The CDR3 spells CASSQEPWGAPGGNQPQHF. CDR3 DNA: TGCGCCAGCAGCCAAGAGCCCTGGGGAGCTCCTGGGGGCAATCAGCCCCAGCATTTT.

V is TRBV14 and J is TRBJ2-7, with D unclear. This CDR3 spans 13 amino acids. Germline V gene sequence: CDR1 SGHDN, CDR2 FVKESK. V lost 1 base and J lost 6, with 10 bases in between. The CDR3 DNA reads TGTGCCAGCAGCCAAGTCCTTCAGGCCGAGCAGTACTTC. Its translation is CASSQVLQAEQYF. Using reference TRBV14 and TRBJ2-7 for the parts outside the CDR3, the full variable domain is EAGVTQFPSHSVIEKGQTVTLRCDPISGHDNLYWYRRVMGKEIKFLLHFVKESKQDESGMPNNRFLAERTGGTYSTLKVQPAELEDSGVYFCASSQVLQAEQYFGPGTRLTVT.

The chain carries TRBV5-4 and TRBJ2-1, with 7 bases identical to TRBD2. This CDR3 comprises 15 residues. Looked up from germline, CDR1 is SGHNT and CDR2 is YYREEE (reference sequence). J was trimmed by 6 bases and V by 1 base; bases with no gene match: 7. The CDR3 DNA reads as TGTGCCAGCAGCTTGTTTGGACTAGACCCCAATGAGCAGTTCTTC. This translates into CASSLFGLDPNEQFF.

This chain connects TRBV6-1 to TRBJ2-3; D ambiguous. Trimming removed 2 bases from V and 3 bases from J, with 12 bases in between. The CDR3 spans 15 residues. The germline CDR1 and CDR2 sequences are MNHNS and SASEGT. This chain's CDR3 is CASSELGLGTDTQYF. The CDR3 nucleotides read TGTGCCAGCAGTGAACTGGGATTGGGAACAGATACGCAGTATTTT.

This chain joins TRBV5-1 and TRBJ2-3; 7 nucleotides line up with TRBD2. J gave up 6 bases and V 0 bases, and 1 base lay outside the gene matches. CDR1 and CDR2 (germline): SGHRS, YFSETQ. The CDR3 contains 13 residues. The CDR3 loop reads CASSLGLADTQYF. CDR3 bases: TGCGCCAGCAGCTTGGGACTAGCTGATACGCAGTATTTT.

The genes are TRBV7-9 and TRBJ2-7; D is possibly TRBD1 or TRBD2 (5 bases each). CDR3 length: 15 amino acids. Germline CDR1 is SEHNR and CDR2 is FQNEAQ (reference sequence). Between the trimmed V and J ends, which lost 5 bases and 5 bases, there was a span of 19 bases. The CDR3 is CASSEVVRDRDEQYF. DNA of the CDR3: TGTGCCAGCAGCGAAGTGGTCCGGGACCGAGACGAGCAGTACTTC.

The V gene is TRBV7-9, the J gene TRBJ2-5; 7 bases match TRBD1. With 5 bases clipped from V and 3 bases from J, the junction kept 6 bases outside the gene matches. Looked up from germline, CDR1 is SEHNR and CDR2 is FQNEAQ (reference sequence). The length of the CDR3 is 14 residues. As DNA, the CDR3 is TGTGCCAGCAGCCCTACACAGGGGAAAGAGACCCAGTACTTC. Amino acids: CASSPTQGKETQYF. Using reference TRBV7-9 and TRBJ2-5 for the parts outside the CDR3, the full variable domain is DTGVSQNPRHKITKRGQNVTFRCDPISEHNRLYWYRQTLGQGPEFLTYFQNEAQLEKSRLLSDRFSAERPKGSFSTLEIQRTEQGDSAMYLCASSPTQGKETQYFGPGTRLLVL.

CDR3 sequence: CASSYNDNEQFF. As DNA, the CDR3 is TGTGCCAGCAGTTACAATGATAATGAGCAGTTCTTC. The chain is built from TRBV6-6 and TRBJ2-1; no clear D gene. The CDR3 spans 12 residues. V dropped 2 bases and J dropped 7 bases, with 6 bases sitting between them. Germline V gene data show CDR1 as MNHNY and CDR2 as SVGAGI (reference sequence).

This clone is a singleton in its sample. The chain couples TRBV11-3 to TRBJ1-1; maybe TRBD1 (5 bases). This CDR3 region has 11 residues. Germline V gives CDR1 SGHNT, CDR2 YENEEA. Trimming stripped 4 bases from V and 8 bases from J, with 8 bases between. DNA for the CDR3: TGTGCCAGCAGCTCAGGGCGGGAAGCTTTCTTT. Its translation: CASSSGREAFF.

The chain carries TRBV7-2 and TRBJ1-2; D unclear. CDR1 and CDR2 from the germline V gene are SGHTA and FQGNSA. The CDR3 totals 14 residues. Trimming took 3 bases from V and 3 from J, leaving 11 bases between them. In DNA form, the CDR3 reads TGTGCCAGCAGCTTTGGTGTCCGCGACTATGGCTACACCTTC. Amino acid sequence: CASSFGVRDYGYTF.